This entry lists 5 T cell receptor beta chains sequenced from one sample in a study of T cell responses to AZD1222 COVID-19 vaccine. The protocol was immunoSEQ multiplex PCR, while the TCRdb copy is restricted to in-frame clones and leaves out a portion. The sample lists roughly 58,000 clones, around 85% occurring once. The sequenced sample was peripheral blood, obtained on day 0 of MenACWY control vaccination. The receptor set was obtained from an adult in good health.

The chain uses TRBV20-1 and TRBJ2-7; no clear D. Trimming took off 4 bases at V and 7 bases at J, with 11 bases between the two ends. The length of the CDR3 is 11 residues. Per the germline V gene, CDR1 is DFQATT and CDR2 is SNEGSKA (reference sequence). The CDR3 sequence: CSANLGREQYF. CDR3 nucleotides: TGCAGTGCTAACCTTGGACGTGAGCAGTACTTC.

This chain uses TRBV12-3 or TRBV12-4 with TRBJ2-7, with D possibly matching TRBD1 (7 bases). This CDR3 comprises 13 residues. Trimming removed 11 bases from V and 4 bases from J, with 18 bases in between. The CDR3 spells CASRGRGEYEQYF. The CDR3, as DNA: TGTGCCTCACGGGGCAGGGGGGAATACGAGCAGTACTTC.

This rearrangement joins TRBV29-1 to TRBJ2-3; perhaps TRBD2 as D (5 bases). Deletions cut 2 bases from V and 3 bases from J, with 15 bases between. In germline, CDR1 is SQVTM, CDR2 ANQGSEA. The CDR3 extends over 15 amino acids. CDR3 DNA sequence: TGCAGCGTTGAATTTTTGGGCTCGGGAACAGATACGCAGTATTTT. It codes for CSVEFLGSGTDTQYF.

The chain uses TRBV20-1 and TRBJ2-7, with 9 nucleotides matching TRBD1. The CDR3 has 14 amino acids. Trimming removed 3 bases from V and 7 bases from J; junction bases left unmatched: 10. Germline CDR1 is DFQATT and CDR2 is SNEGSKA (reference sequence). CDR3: CSASLPQGAGEQYF. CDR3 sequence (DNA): TGCAGTGCTAGTCTCCCACAGGGGGCGGGAGAGCAGTACTTC.

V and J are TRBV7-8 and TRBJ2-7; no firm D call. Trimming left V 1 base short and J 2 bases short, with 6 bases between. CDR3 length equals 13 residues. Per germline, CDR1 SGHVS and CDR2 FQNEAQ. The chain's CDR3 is CASSLDPTYEQYF. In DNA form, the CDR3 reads TGTGCCAGCAGCTTAGACCCTACCTACGAGCAGTACTTC.